Sequencing of this T cell receptor beta chain was carried out in a study of breast tumors, draining lymph nodes, adjacent tissues. The study's findings and limits: Tumors had less TCR diversity than lymph nodes, more than nontumor tissue.

TCRdb ran MiXCR on the multiplex PCR reads and lists one entry per CDR3 protein. The sample has approximately 190,000 distinct CDR3 sequences, around a third seen once; the top ten hold 4% to 4.5%. Breast cancer patients provided tissue from their axillary draining lymph nodes. This clonotype was observed many times. Its antigen is still unknown. Germline CDR1 is MNHEY and CDR2 is SVGEGT. V gave up 4 bases and J gave up 4 bases, with 8 bases separating them. The CDR3 contains 13 residues. The receptor was isolated from a female donor with breast cancer. Some clones in this sample may be carry-over from other donors' samples. The specimen was axillary lymph node tissue. V gene TRBV6-2 or TRBV6-3 combines with J gene TRBJ2-1; no clear D gene. The CDR3 sequence is CASSSKIYNEQFF. The DNA for the CDR3 is TGTGCCAGCAGTTCCAAGATTTACAATGAGCAGTTCTTC.